Below, 8 T cell receptor beta chains from the same sample are listed, as sequenced in a study of blood T cell repertoires in COVID-19 (dated by TCRdb to 2018 to 2020). The library was obtained by the immunoSEQ multiplex PCR assay. The immuneACCESS repertoire file appears here via TCRdb, limited to in-frame rearrangements. These files lack a portion of the clones; in checked studies, under half of the deficit traces to unresolved V genes, and the cause of the others is not known. This sample comprises roughly 33,000 clones, about 94% of them detected only once. The ten largest clones add up to around 5.5% of the sample. What was sequenced was peripheral blood. Receptors originate from a human donor in a cohort sampled during active COVID-19.

This chain connects TRBV6-5 to TRBJ2-3; TRBD1 matches 7 bases. The CDR3 has 14 residues. Germline V CDR1 and CDR2: MNHEY, SVGAGI. V lost 6 bases and J lost 4; bases outside the gene matches: 7. CDR3 residues: CASSTLDRADTQYF. The CDR3 bases are TGTGCCAGCAGCACCCTCGACAGGGCAGATACGCAGTATTTT.

As for this clone: A junction end diverges from the germline sequence, so it may reflect a read error. CDR3 sequence (DNA): TGTGCCAGCTTACTTTTCCCGGACACCTACTTC. This gives the protein CASLLFPDTYF. This sequence joins TRBV28 and TRBJ1-2; a weak D match, TRBD1 (5 bases). CDR1 is MDHEN, CDR2 SYDVKM, per germline. The CDR3 length is 11 residues.

This clone is a singleton in its sample. The chain couples TRBV6-5 to TRBJ2-7, with 9 bases lining up with TRBD1. There are 16 residues in the CDR3. The germline V gene has CDR1 MNHEY and CDR2 SVGAGI. The J segment lost 4 bases and the V segment lost 2 bases, leaving 9 bases of the junction unmatched. The chain's CDR3 is CASSYTSGQGPYEQYF. CDR3 nucleotides: TGTGCCAGCAGTTACACCTCGGGACAGGGACCTTACGAGCAGTACTTC.

The V gene is TRBV15, the J gene TRBJ1-2; D gene unclear. This CDR3 comprises 14 residues. The V and J ends lost 0 bases and 4 bases respectively, with 9 bases between them. The V gene's germline CDR1 is LNHNV and CDR2 YYDKDF (reference sequence). This CDR3 reads CATSRDLASYGYTF. CDR3 coding DNA: TGTGCCACCAGCAGAGATCTGGCCAGCTATGGCTACACCTTC.

The CDR3 sequence: CASSREGFYATNTEAFF. The DNA of the CDR3 is TGCGCCAGCAGCCGGGAAGGGTTTTATGCAACGAACACTGAAGCTTTCTTT. The chain uses TRBV5-1 and TRBJ1-1, with no clear D. The CDR3 is 17 amino acids. Germline V gene lookup returns CDR1 SGHRS and CDR2 YFSETQ. Trimming pared 4 bases from V and 1 base from J, leaving 20 bases between.

The V call is TRBV6-2 or TRBV6-3, the J call TRBJ1-1, with unresolved D. Germline CDR1 is MNHEY and CDR2 is SVGEGT. The CDR3 is 13 residues long. The V end lost 6 bases, the J end lost 5 bases, and 13 bases lay between the germline ends. This CDR3 is CASSRDWLTEAFF. The CDR3 region has the DNA TGTGCCAGCAGCCGCGACTGGTTGACTGAAGCTTTCTTT.

This rearrangement joins TRBV4-2 to TRBJ2-1, with 10 positions matching TRBD2. CDR1 and CDR2 (germline): LGHNA, YNFKEQ. There are 15 residues in the CDR3. V lost 1 base and J lost 9; bases outside the gene matches: 6. CDR3 protein: CASSQAQREGREQFF. The CDR3 nucleotides read TGTGCCAGCAGCCAAGCCCAGCGGGAGGGCCGTGAGCAGTTCTTC.

This chain connects TRBV5-4 to TRBJ1-1; no firm D call. This CDR3 has 14 amino acids. Germline CDR1 reads SGHNT; CDR2 reads YYREEE (reference sequence). With 1 base removed from V and 4 bases from J, the gap between germline ends came to 11 bases. CDR3 amino acids: CASSLRQVLTEAFF. In DNA form, the CDR3 reads TGTGCCAGCAGCTTGAGGCAGGTCCTCACTGAAGCTTTCTTT.